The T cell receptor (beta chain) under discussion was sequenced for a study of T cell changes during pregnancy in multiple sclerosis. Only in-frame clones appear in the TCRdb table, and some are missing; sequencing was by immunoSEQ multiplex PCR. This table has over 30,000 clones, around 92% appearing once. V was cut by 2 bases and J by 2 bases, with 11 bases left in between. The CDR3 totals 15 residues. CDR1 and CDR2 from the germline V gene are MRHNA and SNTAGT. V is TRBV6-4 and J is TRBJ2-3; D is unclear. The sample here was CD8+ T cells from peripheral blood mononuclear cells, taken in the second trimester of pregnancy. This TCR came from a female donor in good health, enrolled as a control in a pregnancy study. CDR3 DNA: TGTGCCAGCAGTGACGCCATGGGCGACACAGATACGCAGTATTTT. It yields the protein CASSDAMGDTDTQYF.